What follows is one T cell receptor (beta chain) and its context. In the authors' methods: The authors estimated nucleated cell counts from reference gene primer amplification. TCRdb keeps only in-frame clones here, not all; method: immunoSEQ multiplex PCR. The DNA was the basis for D and trimming; V, J and clone size are from that table. Altogether about 110,000 clones are present, approximately 90% being singletons, with the ten largest covering approximately 1%. Trimming shortened V by 5 bases and J by 5 bases, and 12 bases separated the two germline ends. The CDR3 is 13 residues long. Per the germline V gene, CDR1 is SGHAT and CDR2 is FQNNGV. The sample comes from a study of blood T cell repertoires in COVID-19. Study-wide context: Acute and convalescent COVID-19 specimens originated in the United States, Italy and Spain. The analysed material was cDNA or gDNA that came from T cells, B-cell-depleted T cells, or PBMCs.

Sequenced sample: peripheral blood. V gene TRBV11-2 combines with J gene TRBJ1-1; no clear D gene. This TCR was recovered from a human donor in a cohort sampled during active COVID-19. CDR3 residues: CASSHSIGTEAFF. As DNA, the CDR3 is TGTGCCAGCAGCCATAGCATTGGGACTGAAGCTTTCTTT.